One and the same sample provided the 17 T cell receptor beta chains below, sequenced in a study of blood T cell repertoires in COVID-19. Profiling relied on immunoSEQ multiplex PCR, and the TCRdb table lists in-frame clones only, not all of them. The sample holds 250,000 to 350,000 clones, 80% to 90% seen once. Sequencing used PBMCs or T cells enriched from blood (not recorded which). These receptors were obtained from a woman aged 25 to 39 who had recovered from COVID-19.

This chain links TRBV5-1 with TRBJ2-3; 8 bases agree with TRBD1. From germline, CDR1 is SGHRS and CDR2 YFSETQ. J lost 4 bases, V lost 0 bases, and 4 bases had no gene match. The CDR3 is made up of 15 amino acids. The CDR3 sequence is CASSLGDRLSDTQYF. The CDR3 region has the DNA TGCGCCAGCAGCTTGGGGGACAGGTTGTCAGATACGCAGTATTTT.

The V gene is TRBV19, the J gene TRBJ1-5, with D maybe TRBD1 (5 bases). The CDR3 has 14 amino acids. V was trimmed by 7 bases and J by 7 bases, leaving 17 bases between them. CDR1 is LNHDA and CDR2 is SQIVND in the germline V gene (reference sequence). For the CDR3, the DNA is TGTGCCAGTAATCCCACAGGCTACTACCAGCCCCAGCATTTT. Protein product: CASNPTGYYQPQHF. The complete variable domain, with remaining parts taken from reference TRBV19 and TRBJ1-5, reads DGGITQSPKYLFRKEGQNVTLSCEQNLNHDAMYWYRQDPGQGLRLIYYSQIVNDFQKGDIAEGYSVSREKKESFPLTVTSAQKNPTAFYLCASNPTGYYQPQHFGDGTRLSIL.

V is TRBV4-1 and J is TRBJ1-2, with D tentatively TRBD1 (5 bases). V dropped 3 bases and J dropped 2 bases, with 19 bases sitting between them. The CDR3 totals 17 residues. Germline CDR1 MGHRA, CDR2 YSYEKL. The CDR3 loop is CASSHPSGGGSNYGYTF. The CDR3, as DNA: TGCGCCAGCAGCCACCCCTCGGGGGGAGGGTCGAACTATGGCTACACCTTC.

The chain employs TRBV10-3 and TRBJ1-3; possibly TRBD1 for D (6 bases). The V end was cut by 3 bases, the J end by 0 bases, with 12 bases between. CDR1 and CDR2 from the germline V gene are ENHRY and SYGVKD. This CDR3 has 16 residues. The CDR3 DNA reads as TGTGCCATCAGTGACTCTAGGGGACACTCTGGAAACACCATATATTTT. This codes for CAISDSRGHSGNTIYF.

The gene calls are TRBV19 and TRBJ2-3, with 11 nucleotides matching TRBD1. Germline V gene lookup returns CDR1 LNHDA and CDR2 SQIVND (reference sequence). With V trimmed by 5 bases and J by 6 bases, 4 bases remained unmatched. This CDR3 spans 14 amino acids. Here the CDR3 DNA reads TGTGCCAGTAGTCGGACAGGGGGCGCCGATACGCAGTATTTT. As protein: CASSRTGGADTQYF.

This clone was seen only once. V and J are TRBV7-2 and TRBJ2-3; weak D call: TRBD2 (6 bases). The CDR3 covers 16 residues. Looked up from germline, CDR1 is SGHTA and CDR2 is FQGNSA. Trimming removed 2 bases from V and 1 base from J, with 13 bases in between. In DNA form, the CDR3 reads TGTGCCAGCAGCTTAATAGCGGTTTCTCGCACAGATACGCAGTATTTT. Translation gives CASSLIAVSRTDTQYF.

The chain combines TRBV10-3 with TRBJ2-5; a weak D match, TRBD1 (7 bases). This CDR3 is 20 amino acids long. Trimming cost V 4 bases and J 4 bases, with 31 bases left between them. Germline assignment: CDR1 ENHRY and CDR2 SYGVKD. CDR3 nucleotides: TGTGCCATCAGTGCTGTGGGGGGTCGACAGGGAAGGAGACTGGTAGAGACCCAGTACTTC. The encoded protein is CAISAVGGRQGRRLVETQYF.

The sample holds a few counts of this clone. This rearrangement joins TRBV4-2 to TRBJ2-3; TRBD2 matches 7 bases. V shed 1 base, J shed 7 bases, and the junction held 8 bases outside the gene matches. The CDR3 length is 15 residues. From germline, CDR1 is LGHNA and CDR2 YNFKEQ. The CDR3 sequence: CASSQVRERGHTQYF. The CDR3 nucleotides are TGTGCCAGCAGCCAAGTACGCGAGCGGGGCCATACGCAGTATTTT.

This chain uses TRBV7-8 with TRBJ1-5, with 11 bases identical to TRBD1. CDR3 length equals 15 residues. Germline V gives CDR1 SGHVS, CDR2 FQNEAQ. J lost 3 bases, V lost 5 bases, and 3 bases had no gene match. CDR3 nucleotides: TGTGCCAGCAGCGGGGGACAGGGGGACAATCAGCCCCAGCATTTT. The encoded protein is CASSGGQGDNQPQHF.

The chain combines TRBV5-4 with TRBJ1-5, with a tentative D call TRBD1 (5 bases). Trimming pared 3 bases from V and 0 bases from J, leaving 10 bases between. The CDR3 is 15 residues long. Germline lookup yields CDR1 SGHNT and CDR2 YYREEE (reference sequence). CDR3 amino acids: CASSSLGDSNQPQHF. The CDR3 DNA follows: TGTGCCAGCAGCTCGCTAGGGGATAGCAATCAGCCCCAGCATTTT.

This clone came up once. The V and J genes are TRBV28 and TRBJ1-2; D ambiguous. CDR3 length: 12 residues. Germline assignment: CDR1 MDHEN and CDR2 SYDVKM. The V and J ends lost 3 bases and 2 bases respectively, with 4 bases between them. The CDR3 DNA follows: TGTGCCAGCAGTTTCCCGAACTATGGCTACACCTTC. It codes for CASSFPNYGYTF.

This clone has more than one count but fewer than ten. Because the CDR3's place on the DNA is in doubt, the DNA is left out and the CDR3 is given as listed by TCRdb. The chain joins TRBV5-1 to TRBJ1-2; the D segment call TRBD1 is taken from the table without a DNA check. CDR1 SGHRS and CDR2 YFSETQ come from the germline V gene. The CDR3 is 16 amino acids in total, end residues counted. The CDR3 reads CASSFWPRDRLYGYTF.

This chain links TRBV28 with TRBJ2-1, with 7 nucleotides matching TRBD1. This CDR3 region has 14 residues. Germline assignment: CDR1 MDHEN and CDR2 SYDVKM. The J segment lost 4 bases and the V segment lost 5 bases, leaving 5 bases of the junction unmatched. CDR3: CASSGRGSYNEQFF. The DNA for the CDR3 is TGTGCCAGCAGTGGCAGGGGGTCTTACAATGAGCAGTTCTTC.

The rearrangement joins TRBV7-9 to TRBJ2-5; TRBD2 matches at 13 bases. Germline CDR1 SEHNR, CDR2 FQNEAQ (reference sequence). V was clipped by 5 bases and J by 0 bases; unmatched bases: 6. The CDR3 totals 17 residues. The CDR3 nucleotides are TGTGCCAGCAGCCTAGGACTAGCGGGGGCCCACCAAGAGACCCAGTACTTC. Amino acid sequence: CASSLGLAGAHQETQYF.

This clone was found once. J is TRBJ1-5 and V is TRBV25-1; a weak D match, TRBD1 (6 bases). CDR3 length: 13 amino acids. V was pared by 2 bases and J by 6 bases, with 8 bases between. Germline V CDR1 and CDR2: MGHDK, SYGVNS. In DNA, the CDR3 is TGTGCCAGCAGTGAAGGGGGCAGTCAGCCCCAGCATTTT. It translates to CASSEGGSQPQHF.

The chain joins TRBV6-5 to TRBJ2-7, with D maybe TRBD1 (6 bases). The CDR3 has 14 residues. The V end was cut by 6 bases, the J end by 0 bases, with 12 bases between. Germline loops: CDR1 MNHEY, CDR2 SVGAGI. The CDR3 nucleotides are TGTGCCAGCAGCCGCGGACAGTTCTCCTACGAGCAGTACTTC. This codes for CASSRGQFSYEQYF.

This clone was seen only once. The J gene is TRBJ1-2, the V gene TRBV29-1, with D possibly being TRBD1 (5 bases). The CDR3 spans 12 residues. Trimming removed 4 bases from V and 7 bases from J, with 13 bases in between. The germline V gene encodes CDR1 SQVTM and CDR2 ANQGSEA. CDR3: CSVGQGLGGYTF. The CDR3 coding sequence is TGCAGCGTTGGTCAGGGATTAGGTGGCTACACCTTC.